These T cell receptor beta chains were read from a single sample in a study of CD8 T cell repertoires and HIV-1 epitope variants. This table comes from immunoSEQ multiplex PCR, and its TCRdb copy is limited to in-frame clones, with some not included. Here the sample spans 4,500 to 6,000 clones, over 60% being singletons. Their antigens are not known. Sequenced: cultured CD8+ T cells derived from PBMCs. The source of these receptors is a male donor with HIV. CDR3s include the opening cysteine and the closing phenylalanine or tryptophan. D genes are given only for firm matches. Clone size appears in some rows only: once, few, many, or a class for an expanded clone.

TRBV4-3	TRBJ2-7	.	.	TGCGCCAGCAGCCAAGGGCCAGAGCAGTACTTC	CASSQGPEQYF
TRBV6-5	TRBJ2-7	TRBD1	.	TGTGCCAGCAGTTATCGGGACAGGGACTACGAGCAGTACTTC	CASSYRDRDYEQYF
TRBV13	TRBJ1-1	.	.	TGTGCCAGCAGATCAGGGTTTGGGAACACTGAAGCTTTCTTT	CASRSGFGNTEAFF
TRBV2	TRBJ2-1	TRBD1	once	TGTGCCAGCAGTGAACCCAAGGACAGGGTGGTTGGGAATGAGCAGTTCTTC	CASSEPKDRVVGNEQFF
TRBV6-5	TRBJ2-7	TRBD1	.	TGTGCCAGCAGTTACGCCGACAGGGACTACGAGCAGTACTTC	CASSYADRDYEQYF
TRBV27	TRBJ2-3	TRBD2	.	TGTGCCAGCAGTGCTAGCGGGGGCACAGATACGCAGTATTTT	CASSASGGTDTQYF
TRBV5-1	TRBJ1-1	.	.	TGCGCCAGCAGCAGTGCCGTGAACACTGAAGCTTTCTTT	CASSSAVNTEAFF
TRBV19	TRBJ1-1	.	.	TGTGCCAGTAAAGCAGGAGGTAACACTGAAGCTTTCTTT	CASKAGGNTEAFF
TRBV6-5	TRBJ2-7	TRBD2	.	TGTGCCAGCAGTGCGGGGACTATCGAGCAGTACTTC	CASSAGTIEQYF
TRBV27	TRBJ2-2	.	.	TGTGCCAGCAGTTTCACCTCGTTAACCGGGGAGCTGTTTTTT	CASSFTSLTGELFF
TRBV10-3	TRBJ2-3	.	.	TGTGCCATCAGTGAGTCGTCGAGACACTACACAGATACGCAGTATTTT	CAISESSRHYTDTQYF
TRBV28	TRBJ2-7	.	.	TGTGCCAGCAGTACCCAAGTTACAGGGACCTACGAGCAGTACTTC	CASSTQVTGTYEQYF
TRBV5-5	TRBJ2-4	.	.	TGTGCCAGCGTACAAGGGGAATATGGCAAAAACATTCAGTACTTC	CASVQGEYGKNIQYF
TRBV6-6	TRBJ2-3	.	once	TGTGCCAGCAGTCCTGGACTGAGAGACGGTACGCAGTATTTT	CASSPGLRDGTQYF
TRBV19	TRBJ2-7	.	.	TGTGCCGCTTCGGACGGATCTTACGAGCAGTACTTC	CAASDGSYEQYF
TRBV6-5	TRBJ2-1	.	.	TGTGCCAGCAGTCCAGACAGAACTCCCTACAATGAGCAGTTCTTC	CASSPDRTPYNEQFF
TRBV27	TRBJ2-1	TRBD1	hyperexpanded	TGTGCCAGCAGTTTATCACAGGGGATATCCTACAATGAGCAGTTCTTC	CASSLSQGISYNEQFF
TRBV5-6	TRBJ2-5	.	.	TGTGCCAGCAGCTATAGACCGGGACCGGGGCAAGAGACCCAGTACTTC	CASSYRPGPGQETQYF
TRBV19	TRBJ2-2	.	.	TGTGCCAGTAGACGGACTATAACCGGGGAGCTGTTTTTT	CASRRTITGELFF
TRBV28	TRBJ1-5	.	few	TGTGCCAGCAGTTTATGGGGGGCGGATAATCAGCCCCAGCATTTT	CASSLWGADNQPQHF
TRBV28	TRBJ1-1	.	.	TGTGCCAGCAGCACCGCCACTCGCCCGGGTCTGGAAGCTTTCTTT	CASSTATRPGLEAFF
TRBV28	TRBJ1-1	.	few	TGTGCCAGCAGTTTGGGGAACACTGAAGCTTTCTTT	CASSLGNTEAFF
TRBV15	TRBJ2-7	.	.	TGTGCCACCAGCACGAGATCCCAGTACTACGAGCAGTACTTC	CATSTRSQYYEQYF
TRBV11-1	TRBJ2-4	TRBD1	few	TGTGCCAGCAGCTTATTATCCGGACAGGGACGAAACATTCAGTACTTC	CASSLLSGQGRNIQYF
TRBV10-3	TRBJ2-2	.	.	TGTGCCATCAGTGAAAATCTAGGCGTTACCGGGGAGCTGTTTTTT	CAISENLGVTGELFF
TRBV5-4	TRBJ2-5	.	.	TGTGCCAGCAGCTACAGGACAGAAGAGACCCAGTACTTC	CASSYRTEETQYF
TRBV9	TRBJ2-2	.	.	TGTGCCAGCAGCGTAGCAGGATCGAACACCGGGGAGCTGTTTTTT	CASSVAGSNTGELFF
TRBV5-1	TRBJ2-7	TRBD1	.	TGCGCCAGCTCCCATCCCGGGACAGGGGTCAGCCTCGGCGAGCAGTACTTC	CASSHPGTGVSLGEQYF
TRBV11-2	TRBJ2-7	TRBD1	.	TGTGCCAGCACCGGACAGGGGTCCTACGAGCAGTACTTC	CASTGQGSYEQYF
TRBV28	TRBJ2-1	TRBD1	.	TGTGCCAGCAGTCCCATGGCCGGACAGGGGGTCTTCAATGAGCAGTTCTTC	CASSPMAGQGVFNEQFF
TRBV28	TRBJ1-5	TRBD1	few	TGTGCCAGCAGTGAGGGGACAGGGAATCAGCCCCAGCATTTT	CASSEGTGNQPQHF
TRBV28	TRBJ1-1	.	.	TGTGCCAGCAGCGACTCTGAAGCTTTCTTT	CASSDSEAFF
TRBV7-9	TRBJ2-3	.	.	TGTGCCAGCAGCTTGGAACAGGGATATAGCACAGATACGCAGTATTTT	CASSLEQGYSTDTQYF
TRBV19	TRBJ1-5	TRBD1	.	TGTGCCAGCGGGGGACAGGGACACAATCAGCCCCAGCATTTT	CASGGQGHNQPQHF
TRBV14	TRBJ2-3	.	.	TGTGCCAGCAGCCCGCCCTCCAGGCAGGGTACGCAGTATTTT	CASSPPSRQGTQYF
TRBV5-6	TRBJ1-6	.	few	TGTGCCAGCAGCTTCCTCCAGGGCGTGAATTCACCCCTCCACTTT	CASSFLQGVNSPLHF
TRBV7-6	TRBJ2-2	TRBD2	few	TGTGCCAGCAGCGTTTCTAGCGGGGGGAACACCGGGGAGCTGTTTTTT	CASSVSSGGNTGELFF
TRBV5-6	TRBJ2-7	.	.	TGTGCCAGCAGCTTGGATCTGAGCTCCTACGAGCAGTACTTC	CASSLDLSSYEQYF
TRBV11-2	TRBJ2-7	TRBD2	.	TGTGCCAGCAGCTTGGGATTTAGCGGGAGAAGAGACGAGCAGTACTTC	CASSLGFSGRRDEQYF
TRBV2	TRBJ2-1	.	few	TGTGCCAGCAGTCATAGCGTCAGCTCCTACAATGAGCAGTTCTTC	CASSHSVSSYNEQFF
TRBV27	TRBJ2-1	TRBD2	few	TGTGCCAGCAGTCCACCGACTAGCGTGGGATACAATGAGCAGTTCTTC	CASSPPTSVGYNEQFF
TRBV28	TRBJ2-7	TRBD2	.	TGTGCCAGCAGTGGCGGGGGATCCTACGAGCAGTACTTC	CASSGGGSYEQYF
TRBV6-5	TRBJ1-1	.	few	TGTGCCAGCAGTTACTCGGACAGTTCGGTCACTGAAGCTTTCTTT	CASSYSDSSVTEAFF
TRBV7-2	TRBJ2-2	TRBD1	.	TGTGCCAGCGCATATACGGGACAGCGGAACACCGGGGAGCTGTTTTTT	CASAYTGQRNTGELFF
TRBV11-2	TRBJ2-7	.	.	TGTGCCAGCAGCTTAGCGCTTAACTACGAGCAGTACTTC	CASSLALNYEQYF
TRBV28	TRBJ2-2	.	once	TGTGCCAGCAGTTTGGACACCGGGGAGCTGTTTTTT	CASSLDTGELFF
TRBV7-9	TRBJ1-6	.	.	TGTGCCAGCAGCCCGATAGTAGGGAACAATTCACCCCTCCACTTT	CASSPIVGNNSPLHF
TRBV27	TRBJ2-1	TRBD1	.	TGTGCCAGCAGTTCCTGGACAGGGAAGGACTACAATGAGCAGTTCTTC	CASSSWTGKDYNEQFF
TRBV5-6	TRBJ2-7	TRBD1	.	TGTGCCAGTGCTTTTGACAGGGACTACGAGCAGTACTTC	CASAFDRDYEQYF